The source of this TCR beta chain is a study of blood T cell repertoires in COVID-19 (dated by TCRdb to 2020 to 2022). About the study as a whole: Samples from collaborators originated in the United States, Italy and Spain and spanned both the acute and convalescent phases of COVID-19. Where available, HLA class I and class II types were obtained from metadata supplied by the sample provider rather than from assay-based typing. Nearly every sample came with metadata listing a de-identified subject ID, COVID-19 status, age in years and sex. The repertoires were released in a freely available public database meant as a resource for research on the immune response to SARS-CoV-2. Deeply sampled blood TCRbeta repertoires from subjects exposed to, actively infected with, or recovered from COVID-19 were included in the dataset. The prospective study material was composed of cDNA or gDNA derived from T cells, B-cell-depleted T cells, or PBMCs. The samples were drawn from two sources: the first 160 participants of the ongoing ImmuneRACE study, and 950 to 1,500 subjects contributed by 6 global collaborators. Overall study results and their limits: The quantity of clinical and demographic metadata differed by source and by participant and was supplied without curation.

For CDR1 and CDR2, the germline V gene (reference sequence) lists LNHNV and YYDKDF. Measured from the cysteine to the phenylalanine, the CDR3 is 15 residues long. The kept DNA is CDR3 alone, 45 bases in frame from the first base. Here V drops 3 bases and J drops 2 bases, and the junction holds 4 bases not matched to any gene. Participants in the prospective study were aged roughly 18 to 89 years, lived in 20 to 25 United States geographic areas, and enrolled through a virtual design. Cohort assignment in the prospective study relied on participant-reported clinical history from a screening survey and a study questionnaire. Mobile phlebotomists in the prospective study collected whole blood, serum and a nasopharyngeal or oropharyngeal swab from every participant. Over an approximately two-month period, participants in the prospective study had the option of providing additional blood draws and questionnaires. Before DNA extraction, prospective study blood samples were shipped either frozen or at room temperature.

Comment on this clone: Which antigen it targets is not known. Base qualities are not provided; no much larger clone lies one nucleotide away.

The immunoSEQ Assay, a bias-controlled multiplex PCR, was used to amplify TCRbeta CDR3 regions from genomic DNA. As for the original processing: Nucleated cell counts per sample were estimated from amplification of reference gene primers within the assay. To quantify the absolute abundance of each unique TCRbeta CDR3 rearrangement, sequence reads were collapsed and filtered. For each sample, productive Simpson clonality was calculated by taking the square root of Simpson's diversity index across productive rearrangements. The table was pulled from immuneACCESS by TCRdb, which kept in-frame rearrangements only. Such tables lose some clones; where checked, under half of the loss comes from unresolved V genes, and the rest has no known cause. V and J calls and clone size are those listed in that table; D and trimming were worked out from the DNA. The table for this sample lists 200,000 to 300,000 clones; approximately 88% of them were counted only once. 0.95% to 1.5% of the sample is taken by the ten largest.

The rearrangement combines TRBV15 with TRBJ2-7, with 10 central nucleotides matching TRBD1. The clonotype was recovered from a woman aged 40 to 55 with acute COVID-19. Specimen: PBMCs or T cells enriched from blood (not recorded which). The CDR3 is CATSSPGQGAYEQYF. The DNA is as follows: TGTGCCACCAGCAGTCCTGGACAGGGGGCCTACGAGCAGTACTTC.